A single T cell receptor beta chain is shown here with its context. The antigen is undetermined. Unmatched junction bases numbered 4, after V lost 1 base and J lost 2 bases. There are 15 residues in the CDR3. The germline gives CDR1 SGHNT, CDR2 YENEEA. These data originate in a study of cytomegalovirus exposure and HLA in healthy donors. Study as a whole: Earlier work reported 95 million to 130 million unique TCR beta sequences from about 200 million T cells. Broader study findings: Roughly uniform sequencing depth across donors was assumed, possibly incorrectly. In an earlier analysis, in approximately 570 donors, most V segments appeared productive either ~87% or ~30% of the time. A link between a missense DCLRE1C variant and TCR beta V- and J-gene trimming emerged from a later analysis.

PCR employed 60 Vbeta and 13 Jbeta primers. This table comes from immunoSEQ multiplex PCR, and its TCRdb copy is limited to in-frame clones, with some not included. Found here are 150,000 or so clones, roughly 80% of them singletons; the top ten hold about 2.1%. This receptor was obtained from a female donor in good health and CMV-seronegative. The J gene is TRBJ1-1, the V gene TRBV11-3; 7 bases are shared with TRBD1. The sequenced sample consisted of PBMCs. The CDR3 loop reads CASSLGQGDNTEAFF. The CDR3 DNA sequence: TGTGCCAGCAGCTTAGGGCAGGGGGACAACACTGAAGCTTTCTTT.